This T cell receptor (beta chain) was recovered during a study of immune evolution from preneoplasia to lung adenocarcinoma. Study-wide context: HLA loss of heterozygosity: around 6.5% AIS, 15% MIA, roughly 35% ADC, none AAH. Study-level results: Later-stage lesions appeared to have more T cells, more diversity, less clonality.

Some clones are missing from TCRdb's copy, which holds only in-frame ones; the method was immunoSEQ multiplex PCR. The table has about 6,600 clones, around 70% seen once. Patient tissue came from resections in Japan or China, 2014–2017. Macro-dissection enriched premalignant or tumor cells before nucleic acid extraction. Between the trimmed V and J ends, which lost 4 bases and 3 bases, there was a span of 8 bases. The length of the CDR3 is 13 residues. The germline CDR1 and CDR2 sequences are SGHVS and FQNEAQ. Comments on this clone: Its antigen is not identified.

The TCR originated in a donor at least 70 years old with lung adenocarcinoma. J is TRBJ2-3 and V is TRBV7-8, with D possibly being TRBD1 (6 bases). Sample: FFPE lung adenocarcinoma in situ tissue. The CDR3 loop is CASSSQGTDTQYF. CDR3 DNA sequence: TGTGCCAGCAGCTCGCAGGGGACAGATACGCAGTATTTT.